The source of this TCR beta chain is a study of blood T cell repertoires in COVID-19. Sequenced by immunoSEQ multiplex PCR; TCRdb stores in-frame clones only, minus some. The sample records about 200,000 clones, around 85% being singletons. Deletions cut 5 bases from V and 3 bases from J, with 10 bases between. The CDR3 sequence is 13 residues long. Per the germline V gene, CDR1 is SGHTA and CDR2 is FQGNSA. This clonotype originated in a woman aged 50 to 60 with acute or convalescent COVID-19. Sequenced material: peripheral blood. The V gene is TRBV7-2, the J gene TRBJ1-1; unclear D gene. CDR3 DNA: TGTGCCAGCAGCCAGACTAGAGACACTGAAGCTTTCTTT. Amino acids: CASSQTRDTEAFF.